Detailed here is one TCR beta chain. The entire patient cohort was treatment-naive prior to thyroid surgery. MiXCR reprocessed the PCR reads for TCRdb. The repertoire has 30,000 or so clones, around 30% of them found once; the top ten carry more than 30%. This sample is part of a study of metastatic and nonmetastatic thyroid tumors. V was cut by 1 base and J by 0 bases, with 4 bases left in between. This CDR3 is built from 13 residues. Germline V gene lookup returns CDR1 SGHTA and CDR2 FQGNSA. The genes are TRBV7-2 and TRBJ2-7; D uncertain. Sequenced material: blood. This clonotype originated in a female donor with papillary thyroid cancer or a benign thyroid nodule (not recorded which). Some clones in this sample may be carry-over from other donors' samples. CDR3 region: CASSLGISYEQYF. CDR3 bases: TGTGCCAGCAGCTTAGGCATCTCCTACGAGCAGTACTTC. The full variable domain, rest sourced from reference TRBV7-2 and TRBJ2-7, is GAGVSQSPSNKVTEKGKDVELRCDPISGHTALYWYRQSLGQGLEFLIYFQGNSAPDKSGLPSDRFSAERTGGSVSTLTIQRTQQEDSAVYLCASSLGISYEQYFGPGTRLTVT.